The 10 T cell receptor beta chains presented below share a single source sample, sequenced in a study of molecular identifiers for immune sequencing clone quantification. TCRdb fed the PCR reads into MiXCR, producing one record per CDR3 protein. Of approximately 680,000 distinct CDR3 sequences in the sample, 25% are singletons; the top ten hold 0.78%. Specimen: naive CD8+ T cells from blood, with Jurkat cell RNA spiked in. Subset noted: FACS-sorted CD8+CD4-CCR7+CD45RA+ naive T cells. The receptors originated from a human donor in good health. Some libraries in this study had Jurkat cell RNA spiked in.

This clonotype occurred a few times. The rearrangement joins TRBV11-3 to TRBJ2-7, with 7 positions matching TRBD1. The CDR3 is 15 residues long. J lost 0 bases, V lost 2 bases, and 4 bases had no gene match. In germline, CDR1 is SGHNT, CDR2 YENEEA. CDR3 residues: CASSLRGQSSYEQYF. DNA of the CDR3: TGTGCCAGCAGCTTAAGGGGACAGTCCTCCTACGAGCAGTACTTC.

This clonotype has at least ten counts. This chain links TRBV30 with TRBJ2-7; D unresolved. The CDR3 has 11 residues. Per germline, CDR1 GTSNPN and CDR2 SVGIG (reference sequence). Trimming shortened V by 0 bases and J by 6 bases, and 6 bases separated the two germline ends. The CDR3: CAWSVRSEQYF. The CDR3 DNA follows: TGTGCCTGGAGTGTGCGATCCGAGCAGTACTTC.

The chain recombines TRBV7-9 with TRBJ2-7, with no clear D. CDR1 SEHNR and CDR2 FQNEAQ come from the germline V gene (reference sequence). V was cut by 10 bases and J by 6 bases, with 19 bases left in between. The CDR3 loop spans 13 amino acids. CDR3 in DNA: TGTGCCAACATGTCGTCTTTGGGATCCGAGCAGTACTTC. It encodes CANMSSLGSEQYF.

In its sample, this clonotype was seen many times. V and J are TRBV7-2 and TRBJ2-1, with 8 bases lining up with TRBD1. Germline CDR1 and CDR2: SGHTA and FQGNSA. V trimming: 4 bases; J trimming: 8 bases; junction bases outside the gene matches: 10. The CDR3 has 15 residues. CDR3 DNA sequence: TGTGCCAGCAGCTCCTGGACAGGGTCGGGGGATGAGCAGTTCTTC. Residues: CASSSWTGSGDEQFF.

This clonotype was picked up many times. The chain links TRBV3-1 to TRBJ1-5, with D unresolved. The length of the CDR3 is 15 residues. V lost 1 base and J 0 bases, leaving 7 bases between the germline ends. Germline V CDR1 and CDR2: LGHDT, YNNKEL (reference sequence). CDR3 nucleotide sequence: TGTGCCAGCAGCCAAGGGGAGTATAGCAATCAGCCCCAGCATTTT. Translation: CASSQGEYSNQPQHF.

Concerning this clonotype: Possible read error: a much larger clone is one base away. V is TRBV29-1 and J is TRBJ2-7, with 7 bases aligning to TRBD1. After removal of 3 bases from V and 6 bases from J, the junction contained 5 bases not matched to a gene. Germline V lookup: CDR1 SQVTM, CDR2 ANQGSEA. This CDR3 has 12 amino acids. The CDR3 DNA sequence: TGCAGCGTTGACCAGACAGGGTGCGAGCAGTACTTC. Protein sequence: CSVDQTGCEQYF.

This clonotype was observed a handful of times. The CDR3 sequence is CSVEAGRGTGELFF. CDR3 bases: TGCAGCGTTGAGGCGGGGAGGGGAACCGGGGAGCTGTTTTTT. This chain uses TRBV29-1 with TRBJ2-2; 7 bases map to TRBD2. CDR3 length equals 14 residues. The germline CDR1 and CDR2 sequences are SQVTM and ANQGSEA. Trimming cost V 3 bases and J 5 bases; bases outside gene matches: 6.

This clonotype appeared many times. This chain joins TRBV6-5 and TRBJ1-4; no definite D call. This CDR3 comprises 12 residues. Germline CDR1 and CDR2: MNHEY and SVGAGI. V lost 6 bases to trimming and J lost 0 bases, with 2 bases between them. The DNA for the CDR3 is TGTGCCAGCAGGTCAACTAATGAAAAACTGTTTTTT. Protein sequence: CASRSTNEKLFF.

In its sample, this clonotype was seen many times. The chain recombines TRBV7-7 with TRBJ2-6; tentatively, D is TRBD2 (5 bases). Germline CDR1 and CDR2: SSHAT and FNYEAQ (reference sequence). Deletions cut 5 bases from V and 0 bases from J, with 8 bases between. This CDR3 has 15 residues. The CDR3 is CASSPDYSGANVLTF. The CDR3 nucleotides are TGTGCCAGCAGCCCAGACTACTCTGGGGCCAACGTCCTGACTTTC.

In regard to this clonotype: A read error may be the cause here, since a much bigger clone is one base away. V is TRBV27 and J is TRBJ1-5; D remains ambiguous. The CDR3 covers 12 residues. Germline loops: CDR1 MNHEY, CDR2 SMNVEV (reference sequence). The CDR3 here is CASSLPSGPRHF. The CDR3 DNA is TGTGCCAGCAGTTTACCGTCCGGGCCCCGGCATTTT.